This TCR beta chain was obtained from a study of response to subunit inactivated influenza vaccine. MiXCR was run by TCRdb on the RT-PCR reads, yielding one entry per CDR3 protein. The data contain roughly 520,000 distinct CDR3 sequences, less than 30% of them singletons. The CDR3 covers 13 residues. V lost 5 bases, J lost 10 bases, and 12 bases lay in between. CDR1 MDHEN and CDR2 SYDVKM come from the germline V gene. This clonotype was seen more than once but under ten times. This receptor was identified in a man aged 50-60 years who received an inactivated influenza vaccine. Sequencing was performed on CD4+ T cells sorted from PBMCs, taken 5 to 6 days after vaccination. This chain connects TRBV28 to TRBJ1-6; TRBD1 is a possible D gene (5 bases). In DNA form, the CDR3 reads TGTGCCAGCAGTAAGAGCAGGGTCTCACCCCTCCACTTT. Its translation: CASSKSRVSPLHF. Filled out from reference TRBV28 and TRBJ1-6, the complete variable domain reads DVKVTQSSRYLVKRTGEKVFLECVQDMDHENMFWYRQDPGLGLRLIYFSYDVKMKEKGDIPEGYSVSREKKERFSLILESASTNQTSMYLCASSKSRVSPLHFGNGTRLTVT.